This record concerns one T cell receptor (beta chain) sequence. The CDR3 consists of 14 residues. Germline V gene sequence: CDR1 ENHRY, CDR2 SYGVKD. J gave up 1 base and V 6 bases, and 1 base lay outside the gene matches. The data stem from a study of shared clonotypes between healthy human individuals. Profiled with immunoSEQ multiplex PCR; TCRdb holds only in-frame clones, not every one. The data contain about 510,000 clones, around 96% of them singletons. This sequence originates from a woman aged 25 to 45 in good health. What was sequenced was naive CD4+ T cells sorted from blood. The subset denotes: CD45RA+ positively selected. The chain has TRBV10-3 and TRBJ2-2; TRBD2 aligns across 8 bases. The CDR3 nucleotides are TGTGCCATCAGACTAGCGGAGAACACCGGGGAGCTGTTTTTT. Translating it yields CAIRLAENTGELFF.